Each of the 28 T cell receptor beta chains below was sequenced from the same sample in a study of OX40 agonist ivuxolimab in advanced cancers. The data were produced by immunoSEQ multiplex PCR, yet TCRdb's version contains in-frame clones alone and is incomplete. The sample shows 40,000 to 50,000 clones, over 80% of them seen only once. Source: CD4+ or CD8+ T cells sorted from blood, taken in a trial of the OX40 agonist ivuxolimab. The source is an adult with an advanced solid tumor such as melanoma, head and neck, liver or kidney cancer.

The CDR3 bases are TGTGCCAGCAGCCAAGGGTGGCAGCCCCTAGCTAACTATGGCTACACCTTC. Its protein product is CASSQGWQPLANYGYTF. The chain is built from TRBV4-2 and TRBJ1-2, with D unresolved. Trimming removed 1 base at V and 0 bases at J, with 15 bases between. Germline loops: CDR1 LGHNA, CDR2 YNFKEQ. The CDR3 has 17 residues.

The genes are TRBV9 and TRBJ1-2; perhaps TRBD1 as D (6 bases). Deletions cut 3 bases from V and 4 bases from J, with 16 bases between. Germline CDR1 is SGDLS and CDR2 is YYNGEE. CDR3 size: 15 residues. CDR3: CASSDRAGSTYGYTF. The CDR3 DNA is TGTGCCAGCAGCGACAGGGCCGGGTCTACCTATGGCTACACCTTC.

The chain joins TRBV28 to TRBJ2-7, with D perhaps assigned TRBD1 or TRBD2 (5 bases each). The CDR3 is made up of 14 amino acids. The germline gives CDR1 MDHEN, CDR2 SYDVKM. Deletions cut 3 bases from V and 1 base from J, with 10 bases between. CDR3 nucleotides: TGTGCCAGCAGTTTCCCAGGGAGATCCTACGAGCAGTACTTC. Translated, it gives CASSFPGRSYEQYF.

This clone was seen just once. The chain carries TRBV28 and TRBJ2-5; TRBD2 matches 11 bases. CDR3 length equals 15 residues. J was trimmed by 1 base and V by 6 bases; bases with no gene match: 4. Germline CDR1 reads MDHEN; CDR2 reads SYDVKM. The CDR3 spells CASSTSGRGQETQYF. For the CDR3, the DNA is TGTGCCAGCAGCACTAGCGGGAGAGGCCAAGAGACCCAGTACTTC.

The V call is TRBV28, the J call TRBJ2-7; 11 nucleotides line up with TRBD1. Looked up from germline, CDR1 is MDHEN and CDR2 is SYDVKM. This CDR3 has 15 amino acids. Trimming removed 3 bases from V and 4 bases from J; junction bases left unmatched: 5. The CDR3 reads CASSFGTGGKYEQYF. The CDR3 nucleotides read TGTGCCAGCAGTTTTGGGACAGGGGGAAAATACGAGCAGTACTTC. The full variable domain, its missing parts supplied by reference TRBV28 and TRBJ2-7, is DVKVTQSSRYLVKRTGEKVFLECVQDMDHENMFWYRQDPGLGLRLIYFSYDVKMKEKGDIPEGYSVSREKKERFSLILESASTNQTSMYLCASSFGTGGKYEQYFGPGTRLTVT.

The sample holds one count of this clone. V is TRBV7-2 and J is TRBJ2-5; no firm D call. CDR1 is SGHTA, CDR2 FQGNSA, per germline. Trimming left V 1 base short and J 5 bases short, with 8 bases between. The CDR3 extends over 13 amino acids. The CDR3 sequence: CASSLGGPETQYF. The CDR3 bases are TGTGCCAGCAGCTTAGGAGGTCCTGAGACCCAGTACTTC.

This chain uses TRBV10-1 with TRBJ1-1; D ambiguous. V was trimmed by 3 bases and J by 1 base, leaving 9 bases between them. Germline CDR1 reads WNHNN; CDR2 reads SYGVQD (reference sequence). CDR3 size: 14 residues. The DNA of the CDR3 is TGCGCCAGCAGTGAAGGAGGGCGGAACACTGAAGCTTTCTTT. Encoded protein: CASSEGGRNTEAFF.

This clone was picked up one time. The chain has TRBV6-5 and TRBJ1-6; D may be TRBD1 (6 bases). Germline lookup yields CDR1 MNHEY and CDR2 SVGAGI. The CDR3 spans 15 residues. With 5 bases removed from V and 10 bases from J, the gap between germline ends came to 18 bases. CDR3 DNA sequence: TGTGCCAGCAGTCCGTCTGTCAGGGGAAAATCACCCCTCCACTTT. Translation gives CASSPSVRGKSPLHF.

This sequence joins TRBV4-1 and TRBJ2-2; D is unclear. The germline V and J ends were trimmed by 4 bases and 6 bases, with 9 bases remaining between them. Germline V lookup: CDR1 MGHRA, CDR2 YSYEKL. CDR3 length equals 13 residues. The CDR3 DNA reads TGCGCCAGCAGCCGCTCTAGTCCCGGGGAGCTGTTTTTT. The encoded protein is CASSRSSPGELFF.

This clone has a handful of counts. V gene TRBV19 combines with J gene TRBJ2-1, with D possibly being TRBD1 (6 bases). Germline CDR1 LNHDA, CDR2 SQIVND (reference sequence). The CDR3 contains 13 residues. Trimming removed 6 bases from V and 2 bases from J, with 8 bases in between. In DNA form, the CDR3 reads TGTGCCAGTAGAGGGGGAGCCTACAATGAGCAGTTCTTC. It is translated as CASRGGAYNEQFF.

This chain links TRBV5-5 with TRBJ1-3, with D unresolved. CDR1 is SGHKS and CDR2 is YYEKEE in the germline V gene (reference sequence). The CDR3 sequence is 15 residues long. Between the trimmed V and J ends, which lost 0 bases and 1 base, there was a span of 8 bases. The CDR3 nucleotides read TGTGCCAGCAGCTTGGTGGCCCCGTCTGGAAACACCATATATTTT. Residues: CASSLVAPSGNTIYF. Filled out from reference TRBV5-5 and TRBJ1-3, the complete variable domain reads DAGVTQSPTHLIKTRGQQVTLRCSPISGHKSVSWYQQVLGQGPQFIFQYYEKEERGRGNFPDRFSARQFPNYSSELNVNALLLGDSALYLCASSLVAPSGNTIYFGEGSWLTVV.

CDR3: CAWGGSYNEQFF. CDR3 nucleotide sequence: TGTGCCTGGGGGGGATCCTACAATGAGCAGTTCTTC. This sequence joins TRBV30 and TRBJ2-1; D might be TRBD1 or TRBD2, each matching 5 bases. Germline CDR1 reads GTSNPN; CDR2 reads SVGIG (reference sequence). The V end was cut by 5 bases, the J end by 1 base, with 6 bases between. This CDR3 has 12 residues.

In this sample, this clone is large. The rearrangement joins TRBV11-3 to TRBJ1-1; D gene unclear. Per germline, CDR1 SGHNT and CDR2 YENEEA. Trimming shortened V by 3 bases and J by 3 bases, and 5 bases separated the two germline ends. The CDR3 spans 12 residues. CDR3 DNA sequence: TGTGCCAGCAGCTTTATGGACACTGAAGCTTTCTTT. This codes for CASSFMDTEAFF.

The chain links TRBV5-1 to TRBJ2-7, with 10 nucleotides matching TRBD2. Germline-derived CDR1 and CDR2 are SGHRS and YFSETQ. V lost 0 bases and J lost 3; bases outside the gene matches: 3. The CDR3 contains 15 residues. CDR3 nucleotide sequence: TGCGCCAGCAGCTTGGCCGGACTAGCGGTCTACGAGCAGTACTTC. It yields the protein CASSLAGLAVYEQYF. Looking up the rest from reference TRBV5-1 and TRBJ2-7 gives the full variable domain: KAGVTQTPRYLIKTRGQQVTLSCSPISGHRSVSWYQQTPGQGLQFLFEYFSETQRNKGNFPGRFSGRQFSNSRSEMNVSTLELGDSALYLCASSLAGLAVYEQYFGPGTRLTVT.

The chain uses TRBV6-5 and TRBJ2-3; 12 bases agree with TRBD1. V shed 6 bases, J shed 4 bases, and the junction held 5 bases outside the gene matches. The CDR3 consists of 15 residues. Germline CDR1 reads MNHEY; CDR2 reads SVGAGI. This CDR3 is CASSRGQGAPDTQYF. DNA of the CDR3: TGTGCCAGCAGCCGGGGACAGGGGGCTCCAGATACGCAGTATTTT.

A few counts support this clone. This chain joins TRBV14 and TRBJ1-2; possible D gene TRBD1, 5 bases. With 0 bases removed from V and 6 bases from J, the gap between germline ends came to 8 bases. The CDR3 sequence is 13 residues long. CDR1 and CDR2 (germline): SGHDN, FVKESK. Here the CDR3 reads CASSQDGAHGYTF. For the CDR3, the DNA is TGTGCCAGCAGCCAAGATGGGGCTCATGGCTACACCTTC.

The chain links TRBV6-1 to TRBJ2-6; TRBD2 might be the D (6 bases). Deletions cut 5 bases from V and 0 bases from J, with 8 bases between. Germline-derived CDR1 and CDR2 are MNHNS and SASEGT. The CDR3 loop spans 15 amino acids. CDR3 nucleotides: TGTGCCAGCAGTTTGGGGGGCTCTGGGGCCAACGTCCTGACTTTC. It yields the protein CASSLGGSGANVLTF.

CDR3 bases: TGTGCCAGCAGCGTAGATGAGGGGACAGACACTGAAGCTTTCTTT. It specifies CASSVDEGTDTEAFF. This chain joins TRBV9 and TRBJ1-1, with TRBD1 matching over 7 bases. This CDR3 region has 15 residues. The V gene's germline CDR1 is SGDLS and CDR2 YYNGEE. J was trimmed by 3 bases and V by 0 bases; bases with no gene match: 5.

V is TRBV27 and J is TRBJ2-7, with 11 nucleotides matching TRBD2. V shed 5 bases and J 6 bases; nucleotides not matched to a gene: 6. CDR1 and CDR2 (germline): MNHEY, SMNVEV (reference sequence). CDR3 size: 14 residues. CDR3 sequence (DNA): TGTGCCAGCAGTCGATTAGCGGGAGGGGGCGAGCAGTACTTC. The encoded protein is CASSRLAGGGEQYF.

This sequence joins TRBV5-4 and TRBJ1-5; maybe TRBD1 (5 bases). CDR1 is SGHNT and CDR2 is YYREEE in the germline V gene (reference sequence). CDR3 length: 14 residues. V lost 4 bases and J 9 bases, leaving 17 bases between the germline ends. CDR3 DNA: TGTGCCAGCAGCAGGGGTCCCCCGCCTGCGCCCCAGCATTTT. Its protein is CASSRGPPPAPQHF. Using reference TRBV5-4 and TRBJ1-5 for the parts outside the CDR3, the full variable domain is ETGVTQSPTHLIKTRGQQVTLRCSSQSGHNTVSWYQQALGQGPQFIFQYYREEENGRGNFPPRFSGLQFPNYSSELNVNALELDDSALYLCASSRGPPPAPQHFGDGTRLSIL.

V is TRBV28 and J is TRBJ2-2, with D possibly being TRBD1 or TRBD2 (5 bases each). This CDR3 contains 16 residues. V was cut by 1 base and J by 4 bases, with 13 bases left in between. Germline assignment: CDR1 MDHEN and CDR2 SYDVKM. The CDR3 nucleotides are TGTGCCAGCAGTTTATATTGGGGGTCGGGCACCGGGGAGCTGTTTTTT. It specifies CASSLYWGSGTGELFF.

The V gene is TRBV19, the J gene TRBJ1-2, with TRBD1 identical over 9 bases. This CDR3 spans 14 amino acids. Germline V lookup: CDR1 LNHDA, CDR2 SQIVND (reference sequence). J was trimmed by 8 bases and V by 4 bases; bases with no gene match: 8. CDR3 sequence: CASSTWTGEVGYTF. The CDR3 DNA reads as TGTGCCAGTAGTACCTGGACAGGGGAGGTAGGCTACACCTTC. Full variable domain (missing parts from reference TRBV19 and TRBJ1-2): DGGITQSPKYLFRKEGQNVTLSCEQNLNHDAMYWYRQDPGQGLRLIYYSQIVNDFQKGDIAEGYSVSREKKESFPLTVTSAQKNPTAFYLCASSTWTGEVGYTFGSGTRLTVV.

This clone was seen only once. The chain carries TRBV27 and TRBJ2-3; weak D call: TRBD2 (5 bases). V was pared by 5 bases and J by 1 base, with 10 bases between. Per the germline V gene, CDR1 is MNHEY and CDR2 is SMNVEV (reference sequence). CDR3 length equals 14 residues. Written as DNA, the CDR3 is TGTGCCAGCAGTCCGCGGACTGGCACAGATACGCAGTATTTT. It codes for CASSPRTGTDTQYF.

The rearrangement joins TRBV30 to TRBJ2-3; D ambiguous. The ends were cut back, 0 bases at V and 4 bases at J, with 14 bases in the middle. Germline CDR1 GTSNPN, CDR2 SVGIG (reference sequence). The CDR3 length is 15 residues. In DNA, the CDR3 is TGTGCCTGGAGTGTACCCCGGCTAGGGCCAGATACGCAGTATTTT. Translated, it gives CAWSVPRLGPDTQYF.

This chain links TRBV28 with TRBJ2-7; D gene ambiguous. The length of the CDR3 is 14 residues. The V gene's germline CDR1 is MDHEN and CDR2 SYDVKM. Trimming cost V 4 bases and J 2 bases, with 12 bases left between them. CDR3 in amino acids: CASSSPQVPYEQYF. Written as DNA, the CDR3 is TGTGCCAGCAGTTCCCCCCAAGTGCCCTACGAGCAGTACTTC.

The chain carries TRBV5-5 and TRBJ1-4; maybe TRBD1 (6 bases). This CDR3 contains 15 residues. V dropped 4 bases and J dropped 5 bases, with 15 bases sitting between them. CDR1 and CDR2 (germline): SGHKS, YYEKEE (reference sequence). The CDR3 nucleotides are TGTGCCAGCAGCCCGTTTGGACAGAGGAATGAAAAACTGTTTTTT. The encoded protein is CASSPFGQRNEKLFF.

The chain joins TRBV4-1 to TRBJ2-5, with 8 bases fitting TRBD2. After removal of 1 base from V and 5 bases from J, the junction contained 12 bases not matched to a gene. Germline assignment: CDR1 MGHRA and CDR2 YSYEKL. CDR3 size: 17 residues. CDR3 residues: CASSQGDGRALLETQYF. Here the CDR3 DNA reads TGCGCCAGCAGCCAAGGCGACGGGAGGGCCCTCTTGGAGACCCAGTACTTC.

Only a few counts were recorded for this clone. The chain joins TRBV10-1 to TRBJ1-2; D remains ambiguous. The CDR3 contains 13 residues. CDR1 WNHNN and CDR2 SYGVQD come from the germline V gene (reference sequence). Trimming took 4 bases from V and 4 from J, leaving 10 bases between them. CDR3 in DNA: TGCGCCAGCAGTGCCGCCAGGAGCTATGGCTACACCTTC. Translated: CASSAARSYGYTF.